Below are 30 T cell receptor beta chains sequenced from a single sample in a study of T cell responses to AZD1222 COVID-19 vaccine. Generated by immunoSEQ multiplex PCR, the TCRdb table keeps only in-frame clones and is missing some. The table shows 100,000 or so clones, with roughly 84% occurring only once. This material consisted of peripheral blood, taken on day 0 of AZD1222 vaccination. All receptors come from an adult in good health.

V usage is TRBV19 and J usage is TRBJ2-1; weak D call: TRBD2 (5 bases). The ends were cut back, 3 bases at V and 8 bases at J, with 11 bases in the middle. Germline-derived CDR1 and CDR2 are LNHDA and SQIVND (reference sequence). This CDR3 contains 13 residues. The CDR3 DNA follows: TGTGCCAGTAGTATTTGGGAGACCGATGAGCAGTTCTTC. Translation: CASSIWETDEQFF.

This clone appeared a few times. J is TRBJ1-2 and V is TRBV3-1 (or the pseudogene TRBV3-2), with D maybe TRBD1 (6 bases). The CDR3 contains 19 residues. Germline CDR1 reads LGHDT; CDR2 reads YNNKEL (reference sequence). The V and J ends lost 4 bases and 1 base respectively, with 25 bases between them. The CDR3, as DNA: TGTGCCAGCAGCCCCAAGACAGTTTGGGTGGGGGCTTATAACTATGGCTACACCTTC. Amino acids: CASSPKTVWVGAYNYGYTF.

The genes are TRBV19 and TRBJ2-7, with 8 bases fitting TRBD1. After removal of 6 bases from V and 2 bases from J, the junction contained 9 bases not matched to a gene. Germline CDR1 reads LNHDA; CDR2 reads SQIVND (reference sequence). CDR3 length equals 15 residues. Here the CDR3 DNA reads TGTGCCAGTAGCCGGACAGGGTATTCACCCTACGAGCAGTACTTC. Encoded protein: CASSRTGYSPYEQYF.

This clone appeared a few times. The rearrangement joins TRBV28 to TRBJ1-6; possibly TRBD1 for D (5 bases). The germline V gene has CDR1 MDHEN and CDR2 SYDVKM. The CDR3 is 15 amino acids. With 1 base removed from V and 10 bases from J, the gap between germline ends came to 14 bases. CDR3 residues: CASSLSDSSPSPLHF. DNA of the CDR3: TGTGCCAGCAGTTTATCTGACAGCTCCCCCTCACCCCTCCACTTT.

This clone turned up a few times. The J gene is TRBJ1-2, the V gene TRBV19, with D tentatively TRBD1 (5 bases). Trimming stripped 5 bases from V and 4 bases from J, with 17 bases between. This CDR3 has 15 residues. Germline V gene sequence: CDR1 LNHDA, CDR2 SQIVND (reference sequence). Written as DNA, the CDR3 is TGTGCCAGTAGTTATCCTGGAGCAGGGCCCTATGGCTACACCTTC. Amino acids: CASSYPGAGPYGYTF.

The CDR3 here is CASSSFLLGSVYGYTF. The DNA for the CDR3 is TGTGCCAGCAGTTCTTTTCTATTGGGCAGTGTCTATGGCTACACCTTC. V is TRBV28 and J is TRBJ1-2; D is uncertain. This CDR3 is built from 16 residues. Looked up from germline, CDR1 is MDHEN and CDR2 is SYDVKM. V was clipped by 4 bases and J by 4 bases, with 19 bases between them.

The rearrangement uses TRBV28 and TRBJ2-3; tentative D call: TRBD2 (6 bases). CDR3 length: 14 residues. CDR1 and CDR2 from the germline V gene are MDHEN and SYDVKM. The germline V and J ends were trimmed by 10 bases and 5 bases, with 19 bases remaining between them. DNA of the CDR3: TGTGCCACCGATAGCGGACTTGGCGAAGATACGCAGTATTTT. This gives the protein CATDSGLGEDTQYF.

The V gene is TRBV11-2, the J gene TRBJ2-1; TRBD1 might be the D (5 bases). This CDR3 has 14 amino acids. CDR1 and CDR2 (germline): SGHAT, FQNNGV. V gave up 5 bases and J gave up 4 bases, with 12 bases separating them. The CDR3 region has the DNA TGTGCCAGCAGCGCCAACTCAGGGTACAATGAGCAGTTCTTC. Amino acid sequence: CASSANSGYNEQFF.

This chain uses TRBV6-6 with TRBJ1-2, with 8 bases lining up with TRBD1. This CDR3 has 13 residues. Trimming took 6 bases from V and 14 from J; bases not matched to a gene: 14. The germline V gene encodes CDR1 MNHNY and CDR2 SVGAGI (reference sequence). This chain's CDR3 is CASSTIQGGEKTF. CDR3 DNA sequence: TGTGCCAGCAGCACCATACAGGGGGGAGAGAAAACCTTC.

This chain connects TRBV27 to TRBJ2-7; a weak D match, TRBD2 (7 bases). Germline values: CDR1 MNHEY, CDR2 SMNVEV (reference sequence). Trimming took 2 bases from V and 6 from J, leaving 11 bases between them. The CDR3 is 13 residues long. The CDR3 DNA follows: TGTGCCAGCAGTTTAGGGGGCGGGGGCGAGCAGTACTTC. Protein product: CASSLGGGGEQYF.

The rearrangement joins TRBV15 to TRBJ1-5; 8 nucleotides line up with TRBD1. The junction had 12 bases not matched to a gene; V was cut back by 4 bases and J by 7 bases. The CDR3 loop spans 16 amino acids. CDR1 LNHNV and CDR2 YYDKDF come from the germline V gene (reference sequence). The CDR3 bases are TGTGCCACCAGCAAATTCGTAGGACAGGGTGGACAGCCCCAGCATTTT. Translated, it gives CATSKFVGQGGQPQHF.

The rearrangement joins TRBV3-1 (or the pseudogene TRBV3-2) to TRBJ2-7; 11 bases line up with TRBD1. The J segment lost 3 bases and the V segment lost 4 bases, leaving 2 bases of the junction unmatched. There are 14 residues in the CDR3. Looked up from germline, CDR1 is LGHDT and CDR2 is YNNKEL (reference sequence). This chain's CDR3 is CASSLGTGGYEQYF. The CDR3 DNA is TGTGCCAGCAGCCTTGGGACAGGGGGCTACGAGCAGTACTTC.

A few counts support this clone. V usage is TRBV5-1 and J usage is TRBJ2-2; perhaps TRBD1 as D (5 bases). From germline, CDR1 is SGHRS and CDR2 YFSETQ. Trimming shortened V by 2 bases and J by 2 bases, and 13 bases separated the two germline ends. The CDR3 runs to 16 residues. The chain's CDR3 is CASSLNIGANTGELFF. The CDR3 DNA reads as TGCGCCAGCAGCTTAAATATTGGGGCAAACACCGGGGAGCTGTTTTTT.

The rearrangement joins TRBV3-1 (or the pseudogene TRBV3-2) to TRBJ1-2; no definite D call. This CDR3 is built from 17 residues. Germline CDR1 reads LGHDT; CDR2 reads YNNKEL (reference sequence). V gave up 2 bases and J gave up 3 bases, with 19 bases separating them. CDR3 amino acids: CASSQTSGPKEDYGYTF. CDR3 in DNA: TGTGCCAGCAGCCAAACCTCGGGCCCCAAAGAGGACTATGGCTACACCTTC.

CDR3 in amino acids: CAAGTGQANEKLFF. In DNA form, the CDR3 reads TGTGCCGCGGGGACAGGACAGGCAAATGAAAAACTGTTTTTT. The chain recombines TRBV28 with TRBJ1-4; 8 bases match TRBD1. The CDR3 extends over 14 amino acids. J gave up 5 bases and V 11 bases, and 10 bases lay outside the gene matches. CDR1 MDHEN and CDR2 SYDVKM come from the germline V gene.

The CDR3 sequence: CAIGQGATGANVLTF. In nucleotides, the CDR3 is TGTGCCATCGGACAGGGGGCAACTGGGGCCAACGTCCTGACTTTC. This chain links TRBV10-3 with TRBJ2-6, with 11 bases identical to TRBD1. V trimming: 8 bases; J trimming: 2 bases; junction bases outside the gene matches: 2. Germline V gives CDR1 ENHRY, CDR2 SYGVKD. The CDR3 has 15 residues.

The V call is TRBV19, the J call TRBJ1-4; no definite D call. This CDR3 contains 12 residues. Germline V gene sequence: CDR1 LNHDA, CDR2 SQIVND (reference sequence). The V end was cut by 9 bases, the J end by 8 bases, with 13 bases between. The DNA for the CDR3 is TGTGCCAGCCGGGTGGCCGGGGAAAAACTGTTTTTT. Translation gives CASRVAGEKLFF.

The chain is built from TRBV3-1 (or the pseudogene TRBV3-2) and TRBJ1-1; 8 positions agree with TRBD1. V shed 3 bases and J 8 bases; nucleotides not matched to a gene: 2. Germline values: CDR1 LGHDT, CDR2 YNNKEL (reference sequence). This CDR3 spans 12 amino acids. In DNA form, the CDR3 reads TGTGCCAGCAGCCATGGGGACAGGGAAGCTTTCTTT. It yields the protein CASSHGDREAFF.

The rearrangement uses TRBV19 and TRBJ2-1; no reliable D call. CDR1 is LNHDA, CDR2 SQIVND, per germline (reference sequence). V dropped 7 bases and J dropped 0 bases, with 10 bases sitting between them. The CDR3 covers 14 residues. The CDR3 reads CASTRKHSYNEQFF. The CDR3 nucleotides are TGTGCCAGTACGCGGAAGCACTCCTACAATGAGCAGTTCTTC. The complete variable domain, with remaining parts taken from reference TRBV19 and TRBJ2-1, reads DGGITQSPKYLFRKEGQNVTLSCEQNLNHDAMYWYRQDPGQGLRLIYYSQIVNDFQKGDIAEGYSVSREKKESFPLTVTSAQKNPTAFYLCASTRKHSYNEQFFGPGTRLTVL.

The chain combines TRBV30 with TRBJ2-3; D unclear. There are 13 residues in the CDR3. V lost 4 bases to trimming and J lost 0 bases, with 8 bases between them. Germline assignment: CDR1 GTSNPN and CDR2 SVGIG (reference sequence). CDR3 coding DNA: TGTGCCTGGACCGTGGGGAGCACAGATACGCAGTATTTT. Its translation is CAWTVGSTDTQYF.

J is TRBJ2-1 and V is TRBV24-1; 8 nucleotides agree with TRBD1. The trim removed 4 bases at V and 12 bases at J, leaving 4 bases unmatched. The CDR3 is 12 amino acids. Germline V gene sequence: CDR1 KGHDR, CDR2 SFDVKD. The CDR3 DNA reads as TGTGCCACCAGTGACCAAGGGACAGGGCAGTTCTTC. Translation gives CATSDQGTGQFF.

The V and J genes are TRBV19 and TRBJ1-2; TRBD1 aligns across 7 bases. The germline V gene encodes CDR1 LNHDA and CDR2 SQIVND (reference sequence). This CDR3 contains 15 residues. V shed 3 bases and J 1 base; nucleotides not matched to a gene: 5. This CDR3 is CASSMWTGDNYGYTF. The CDR3 coding sequence is TGTGCCAGTAGTATGTGGACAGGTGATAACTATGGCTACACCTTC.

The chain joins TRBV27 to TRBJ1-5, with TRBD1 matching over 11 bases. The V segment lost 5 bases and the J segment 2 bases; nucleotides outside the gene matches: 11. The CDR3 extends over 18 amino acids. Germline-derived CDR1 and CDR2 are MNHEY and SMNVEV (reference sequence). The DNA for the CDR3 is TGTGCCAGCAGTACACGGACAGGGGGCGCGGATGGCAATCAGCCCCAGCATTTT. This encodes CASSTRTGGADGNQPQHF.

The chain joins TRBV30 to TRBJ2-7; D possibly corresponds to TRBD1 (5 bases). The germline V gene has CDR1 GTSNPN and CDR2 SVGIG (reference sequence). Trimming shortened V by 4 bases and J by 2 bases, and 15 bases separated the two germline ends. The CDR3 consists of 14 residues. Written as DNA, the CDR3 is TGTGCCTGGAATTTTGGGGCAGACCCCTACGAGCAGTACTTC. This encodes CAWNFGADPYEQYF.

The V gene is TRBV2, the J gene TRBJ2-2; D uncertain. V gave up 4 bases and J gave up 1 base, with 10 bases separating them. Germline values: CDR1 SNHLY, CDR2 FYNNEI. The CDR3 is 15 amino acids. CDR3 loop: CASSVYTQNTGELFF. The CDR3 DNA reads as TGTGCCAGCAGTGTCTACACTCAGAACACCGGGGAGCTGTTTTTT.

The rearrangement links TRBV19 to TRBJ1-2; 9 bases align to TRBD1. CDR3 length equals 14 residues. The trim removed 8 bases at V and 5 bases at J, leaving 9 bases unmatched. The germline CDR1 and CDR2 sequences are LNHDA and SQIVND (reference sequence). CDR3 loop: CASGGTGRWYGYTF. The CDR3 DNA reads as TGTGCCAGTGGGGGGACAGGGCGGTGGTATGGCTACACCTTC.

This chain's CDR3 is CAWSRGSGSPLHF. CDR3 in DNA: TGTGCCTGGAGTAGGGGATCGGGTTCACCCCTCCACTTT. The V gene is TRBV30, the J gene TRBJ1-6, with D tentatively TRBD1 (5 bases). Trimming cost V 2 bases and J 9 bases, with 11 bases left between them. Germline V lookup: CDR1 GTSNPN, CDR2 SVGIG (reference sequence). The CDR3 runs 13 residues.

V and J are TRBV19 and TRBJ2-1; D is perhaps TRBD1 (5 bases). V lost 7 bases, J lost 9 bases, and 10 bases lay in between. Germline V gene sequence: CDR1 LNHDA, CDR2 SQIVND (reference sequence). The CDR3 covers 11 residues. The CDR3 DNA reads TGTGCCAGTAAGGTGGACACTGAGCAGTTCTTC. Translation gives CASKVDTEQFF.

The chain is built from TRBV14 and TRBJ2-7; D call uncertain. CDR3 size: 16 residues. Per the germline V gene, CDR1 is SGHDN and CDR2 is FVKESK. V shed 4 bases and J shed 9 bases, with 25 bases lying between them. The CDR3 loop reads CASSPSPWAAWGGQYF. CDR3 sequence (DNA): TGTGCCAGCAGCCCCTCCCCCTGGGCGGCCTGGGGTGGGCAGTACTTC.

Written as DNA, the CDR3 is TGCGCCAGCAGTGACGGTTTTGGCGGGGAAACTAGCACAGATACGCAGTATTTT. Translation gives CASSDGFGGETSTDTQYF. This chain joins TRBV10-1 and TRBJ2-3, with D maybe TRBD2 (6 bases). V lost 3 bases and J 0 bases, leaving 19 bases between the germline ends. The CDR3 is 18 residues long. Looked up from germline, CDR1 is WNHNN and CDR2 is SYGVQD (reference sequence).